This TCR beta chain came from a study of cytotoxic CD8 clonotypes in ibrutinib-treated CLL. Regarding the study as a whole: Clonality rose at ibrutinib response and fell back toward baseline at progression. Different sampling times were used for sustained-remission and progressing patients.

TCR beta libraries used around 2.2 micrograms of DNA from cryopreserved PBMCs. Sequencing used immunoSEQ multiplex PCR; TCRdb keeps in-frame clones, though not all of them. Seen here are approximately 320,000 clones, around 66% observed once, and the top ten hold roughly 6%. This CDR3 comprises 13 residues. Germline V lookup: CDR1 SNHLY, CDR2 FYNNEI. Deletions cut 7 bases from V and 4 bases from J, with 14 bases between. A note on this clone: Its antigen remains unknown.

J is TRBJ2-7 and V is TRBV2; D is possibly TRBD1 (5 bases). The receptor was derived from a human donor with chronic lymphocytic leukemia. The material was PBMCs, obtained after 36 months of ibrutinib treatment. The CDR3 reads CASKNRFQYEQYF. DNA for the CDR3: TGTGCCAGCAAGAACAGGTTTCAGTACGAGCAGTACTTC.